These 4 T cell receptor beta chains came from one sample sequenced in a study of T cell responses to AZD1222 COVID-19 vaccine. Data came from immunoSEQ multiplex PCR; TCRdb stores just in-frame clones and leaves some out. Of 150,000 to 200,000 clones in the sample, around 90% were seen once. The sequencing used peripheral blood, collected on day 0 of AZD1222 vaccination. Receptors originate from an adult in good health.

The J gene is TRBJ1-4, the V gene TRBV11-2; D is uncertain. CDR1 is SGHAT and CDR2 is FQNNGV in the germline V gene. There are 14 residues in the CDR3. The germline V and J ends were trimmed by 4 bases and 4 bases, with 10 bases remaining between them. The CDR3 DNA sequence: TGTGCCAGCAGCTGGGGAATCAATAATGAAAAACTGTTTTTT. Translated: CASSWGINNEKLFF.

The chain uses TRBV11-2 and TRBJ2-1, with D possibly TRBD2 on 6 matching bases. This CDR3 spans 15 amino acids. V was trimmed by 2 bases and J by 10 bases, leaving 18 bases between them. The germline gives CDR1 SGHAT, CDR2 FQNNGV. This chain's CDR3 is CASSLMVAALGEQFF. DNA for the CDR3: TGTGCCAGCAGCTTAATGGTAGCGGCCTTGGGAGAGCAGTTCTTC.

The rearrangement joins TRBV30 to TRBJ2-1; 10 positions match TRBD2. Germline V gene data show CDR1 as GTSNPN and CDR2 as SVGIG (reference sequence). V lost 2 bases and J lost 2; bases outside the gene matches: 3. This CDR3 spans 15 amino acids. The CDR3 spells CAWSYGLAAYNEQFF. As DNA, the CDR3 is TGTGCCTGGAGTTATGGACTAGCGGCCTACAATGAGCAGTTCTTC.

The chain links TRBV5-5 to TRBJ2-2; D gene uncertain. Germline V gene data show CDR1 as SGHKS and CDR2 as YYEKEE (reference sequence). With 4 bases removed from V and 3 bases from J, the gap between germline ends came to 4 bases. There are 12 residues in the CDR3. The CDR3 protein is CASSLYTGELFF. CDR3 sequence (DNA): TGTGCCAGCAGCCTATACACCGGGGAGCTGTTTTTT.